This entry lists 17 T cell receptor beta chains sequenced from one sample in a study of blood T cell repertoires in COVID-19. Profiled with immunoSEQ multiplex PCR; TCRdb holds only in-frame clones, not every one. The sample has 80,000 to 100,000 clones; 90% to 95% are singletons. Sequencing was carried out using peripheral blood. The receptor source for this set is a human donor with active COVID-19. The donor label of this sample is uncertain.

V gene TRBV15 combines with J gene TRBJ2-3, with 8 nucleotides matching TRBD1. The junction had 5 bases not matched to a gene; V was cut back by 2 bases and J by 4 bases. This CDR3 is 15 amino acids long. Germline V gene data show CDR1 as LNHNV and CDR2 as YYDKDF (reference sequence). This CDR3 reads CATSRRGTGADTQYF. Written as DNA, the CDR3 is TGTGCCACCAGCAGAAGGGGGACAGGTGCAGATACGCAGTATTTT.

The chain has TRBV3-1 (or the pseudogene TRBV3-2) and TRBJ2-1; 12 bases agree with TRBD2. Germline lookup yields CDR1 LGHDT and CDR2 YNNKEL (reference sequence). J gave up 0 bases and V 4 bases, and 4 bases lay outside the gene matches. This CDR3 is 17 amino acids long. The CDR3 nucleotides are TGTGCCAGCAGCCGACTAGCGGGGGACCGCTCCTACAATGAGCAGTTCTTC. Protein sequence: CASSRLAGDRSYNEQFF.

In regard to this clone: Different DNA sequences within this sample yield the same CDR3. This chain uses TRBV11-1 with TRBJ2-7; 9 bases agree with TRBD1. With V trimmed by 3 bases and J by 2 bases, 5 bases remained unmatched. The V gene's germline CDR1 is SGHAT and CDR2 FQDESV (reference sequence). CDR3 size: 15 residues. CDR3 residues: CASSLGTGSTYEQYF. The DNA for the CDR3 is TGTGCCAGCAGCTTGGGGACAGGGTCGACCTACGAGCAGTACTTC.

This rearrangement joins TRBV3-1 (or the pseudogene TRBV3-2) to TRBJ1-4; perhaps TRBD1 as D (6 bases). Germline V gene lookup returns CDR1 LGHDT and CDR2 YNNKEL (reference sequence). The CDR3 length is 19 residues. The ends were cut back, 0 bases at V and 4 bases at J, with 21 bases in the middle. For the CDR3, the DNA is TGTGCCAGCAGCCAAGACCCCCGGTGGGGGGGGCCGGTTAATGAAAAACTGTTTTTT. Translating it yields CASSQDPRWGGPVNEKLFF.

The J gene is TRBJ2-1, the V gene TRBV9, with unresolved D. The length of the CDR3 is 16 residues. Germline values: CDR1 SGDLS, CDR2 YYNGEE. Trimming shortened V by 6 bases and J by 0 bases, and 16 bases separated the two germline ends. CDR3 amino acids: CASNAGTSSSYNEQFF. Written as DNA, the CDR3 is TGTGCCAGCAACGCAGGAACTTCGAGCTCCTACAATGAGCAGTTCTTC.

The rearrangement uses TRBV9 and TRBJ1-6; 7 bases agree with TRBD1. The germline V gene encodes CDR1 SGDLS and CDR2 YYNGEE. V was clipped by 4 bases and J by 4 bases; unmatched bases: 8. The CDR3 has 16 amino acids. This chain's CDR3 is CASSPTGAGYNSPLHF. In DNA form, the CDR3 reads TGTGCCAGCAGCCCCACAGGGGCGGGGTATAATTCACCCCTCCACTTT.

The rearrangement joins TRBV12-5 to TRBJ1-6, with D possibly matching TRBD1 (6 bases). The CDR3 is 13 residues long. Germline V gene data show CDR1 as LGHNT and CDR2 as FRNRAP. With 1 base removed from V and 8 bases from J, the gap between germline ends came to 6 bases. CDR3 in DNA: TGTGCTAGTGGTTTGGACAGGGATTCACCCCTCCACTTT. Amino acids: CASGLDRDSPLHF.

In its sample, this clone was seen a few times. The CDR3 DNA follows: TGTGCCAGCAGTGGACAGGACAGGCCCCTCCACTTT. Translated: CASSGQDRPLHF. The chain carries TRBV27 and TRBJ1-6; 7 bases agree with TRBD1. V lost 5 bases and J lost 13; bases outside the gene matches: 5. The CDR3 covers 12 residues. Looked up from germline, CDR1 is MNHEY and CDR2 is SMNVEV (reference sequence).

V and J are TRBV5-1 and TRBJ2-5, with a tentative D call TRBD2 (6 bases). V gave up 0 bases and J gave up 2 bases, with 20 bases separating them. The CDR3 runs 18 residues. Germline V gene lookup returns CDR1 SGHRS and CDR2 YFSETQ. Here the CDR3 DNA reads TGCGCCAGCAGCTTGGACATTCCACTACCGGGGACTCAAGAGACCCAGTACTTC. Translation gives CASSLDIPLPGTQETQYF.

The chain links TRBV9 to TRBJ1-2, with D maybe TRBD1 (5 bases). This CDR3 has 15 amino acids. The germline CDR1 and CDR2 sequences are SGDLS and YYNGEE. V was cut by 3 bases and J by 0 bases, with 12 bases left in between. CDR3 sequence: CASSDPQGANYGYTF. In DNA form, the CDR3 reads TGTGCCAGCAGCGACCCTCAGGGCGCTAACTATGGCTACACCTTC.

J is TRBJ1-2 and V is TRBV28; TRBD1 aligns across 8 bases. J gave up 2 bases and V 4 bases, and 9 bases lay outside the gene matches. Germline CDR1 reads MDHEN; CDR2 reads SYDVKM. There are 16 residues in the CDR3. The CDR3 region has the DNA TGTGCCAGCAGTTCCCGCAGACAGGGGTACAACTATGGCTACACCTTC. It codes for CASSSRRQGYNYGYTF.

The chain combines TRBV7-3 with TRBJ2-5; no clear D. V was shortened by 5 bases and J by 2 bases, with 9 bases between the two germline ends. The germline V gene has CDR1 SGHTA and CDR2 FQGTGA. The CDR3 has 13 amino acids. The CDR3 DNA reads as TGTGCCAGCAGCCCGGTCCTACAAGAGACCCAGTACTTC. This codes for CASSPVLQETQYF.

V and J are TRBV12-3 or TRBV12-4 and TRBJ1-4, with D possibly being TRBD1 (6 bases). The V end lost 6 bases, the J end lost 1 base, and 6 bases lay between the germline ends. The CDR3 spans 13 residues. CDR3 nucleotides: TGTGCCAGCAGGGACAGAACTAATGAAAAACTGTTTTTT. Translating gives CASRDRTNEKLFF.

The gene calls are TRBV4-2 and TRBJ2-5; 12 nucleotides line up with TRBD2. Trimming took 1 base from V and 2 from J; bases not matched to a gene: 14. The CDR3 length is 20 residues. Per the germline V gene, CDR1 is LGHNA and CDR2 is YNFKEQ. The CDR3 sequence: CASSQVRLAGGRFEQETQYF. In DNA form, the CDR3 reads TGTGCCAGCAGCCAAGTGAGGCTAGCGGGGGGGCGATTCGAACAAGAGACCCAGTACTTC.

The rearrangement links TRBV27 to TRBJ2-5; D remains unclear. The CDR3 totals 12 residues. The V end lost 3 bases, the J end lost 2 bases, and 4 bases lay between the germline ends. From germline, CDR1 is MNHEY and CDR2 SMNVEV (reference sequence). The CDR3: CASSFPQETQYF. Written as DNA, the CDR3 is TGTGCCAGCAGTTTCCCTCAAGAGACCCAGTACTTC.

This clone occurred once. The chain links TRBV5-1 to TRBJ2-4; D is perhaps TRBD1 (6 bases). V lost 4 bases and J lost 3, with 14 bases in between. The germline gives CDR1 SGHRS, CDR2 YFSETQ. CDR3 length: 15 residues. The CDR3 here is CASSVETGLKNIQYF. The CDR3 nucleotides read TGCGCCAGCAGCGTCGAGACAGGTCTCAAAAACATTCAGTACTTC.

This sequence joins TRBV20-1 and TRBJ2-3; the D is unclear. V gave up 6 bases and J gave up 2 bases, with 6 bases separating them. Per the germline V gene, CDR1 is DFQATT and CDR2 is SNEGSKA (reference sequence). The CDR3 contains 11 residues. CDR3 sequence (DNA): TGCAGTGCCGAGTCCACAGATACGCAGTATTTT. It yields the protein CSAESTDTQYF.